Below, 22 T cell receptor beta chains from the same sample are listed, as sequenced in a study of blood T cell repertoires in COVID-19. The method was immunoSEQ multiplex PCR; TCRdb's version includes in-frame clones alone and lacks a portion of them. The sample lists tens of thousands of clones; more than 80% were seen once. The sequencing sample was made of peripheral blood. These receptors all come from a human donor in a cohort sampled during active COVID-19.

The chain combines TRBV13 with TRBJ1-2; D might be TRBD1 (5 bases). V was trimmed by 3 bases and J by 3 bases, leaving 8 bases between them. This CDR3 spans 13 amino acids. CDR1 and CDR2 from the germline V gene are PRHDT and FYEKMQ (reference sequence). The CDR3 DNA reads as TGTGCCAGCAGCTTTGGGGGGGACTATGGCTACACCTTC. Amino acids: CASSFGGDYGYTF.

V gene TRBV3-1 (or the pseudogene TRBV3-2) combines with J gene TRBJ2-3; 9 bases fit TRBD2. The CDR3 sequence is 15 residues long. V lost 0 bases to trimming and J lost 6 bases; unmatched junction nucleotides: 4. The germline V gene has CDR1 LGHDT and CDR2 YNNKEL (reference sequence). The CDR3 loop reads CASSQDLLAGDTQYF. The CDR3 DNA sequence: TGTGCCAGCAGCCAAGATCTCCTAGCGGGGGATACGCAGTATTTT.

This rearrangement joins TRBV7-3 to TRBJ2-3; TRBD2 aligns across 15 bases. The V segment lost 8 bases and the J segment 5 bases; nucleotides outside the gene matches: 8. The germline V gene encodes CDR1 SGHTA and CDR2 FQGTGA. This CDR3 has 16 residues. The CDR3: CASGSGTSGGRDTQYF. CDR3 bases: TGTGCCAGCGGGTCCGGGACTAGCGGGGGGAGAGATACGCAGTATTTT.

The chain employs TRBV6-4 and TRBJ2-4; 7 bases map to TRBD2. CDR3 length equals 15 residues. The germline CDR1 and CDR2 sequences are MRHNA and SNTAGT. V lost 0 bases to trimming and J lost 7 bases; unmatched junction nucleotides: 6. This chain's CDR3 is CASSDSAGGGNIQYF. The CDR3 DNA reads as TGTGCCAGCAGTGACTCAGCTGGGGGAGGGAACATTCAGTACTTC.

The chain uses TRBV18 and TRBJ2-7; 7 bases align to TRBD1. Germline-derived CDR1 and CDR2 are KGHSH and LQKENI. The CDR3 runs to 14 residues. The V segment lost 2 bases and the J segment 4 bases; nucleotides outside the gene matches: 5. CDR3 sequence (DNA): TGTGCCAGCTCACCAGCGATGACAGGGTACGAGCAGTACTTC. It is translated as CASSPAMTGYEQYF.

The rearrangement uses TRBV6-5 and TRBJ2-2, with D possibly TRBD2 on 6 matching bases. Germline CDR1 is MNHEY and CDR2 is SVGAGI. This CDR3 region has 15 residues. V was clipped by 8 bases and J by 3 bases, with 16 bases between them. CDR3 amino acids: CASRRTLADTGELFF. In DNA form, the CDR3 reads TGTGCCAGCCGGAGGACACTAGCCGACACCGGGGAGCTGTTTTTT.

This clone is a singleton in its sample. V usage is TRBV25-1 and J usage is TRBJ2-5; D perhaps matches TRBD2 (6 bases). The V end lost 2 bases, the J end lost 5 bases, and 18 bases lay between the germline ends. The germline V gene encodes CDR1 MGHDK and CDR2 SYGVNS. The CDR3 spans 16 residues. This CDR3 is CASSEILNSGWETQYF. In DNA, the CDR3 is TGTGCCAGCAGTGAAATCCTAAATAGCGGTTGGGAGACCCAGTACTTC.

The rearrangement joins TRBV3-1 (or the pseudogene TRBV3-2) to TRBJ2-7, with TRBD2 identical over 8 bases. Germline V gene lookup returns CDR1 LGHDT and CDR2 YNNKEL (reference sequence). This CDR3 is built from 15 residues. V gave up 3 bases and J gave up 4 bases; unmatched junction bases: 8. The CDR3 reads CASSHGGGQPYEQYF. For the CDR3, the DNA is TGTGCCAGCAGCCACGGCGGGGGGCAACCTTACGAGCAGTACTTC.

V is TRBV7-9 and J is TRBJ1-4, with D unresolved. V was trimmed by 5 bases and J by 11 bases, leaving 21 bases between them. Germline V gives CDR1 SEHNR, CDR2 FQNEAQ (reference sequence). CDR3 length: 15 amino acids. CDR3: CASSPRENPAGKLFF. The CDR3, as DNA: TGTGCCAGCAGCCCCCGGGAGAATCCGGCCGGGAAACTGTTTTTT. The variable domain in full, completed from reference TRBV7-9 and TRBJ1-4, reads DTGVSQNPRHKITKRGQNVTFRCDPISEHNRLYWYRQTLGQGPEFLTYFQNEAQLEKSRLLSDRFSAERPKGSFSTLEIQRTEQGDSAMYLCASSPRENPAGKLFFGSGTQLSVL.

The chain links TRBV15 to TRBJ1-3; 11 nucleotides match TRBD1. There are 16 residues in the CDR3. The V gene end was trimmed by 5 bases and the J gene end by 3 bases; junction bases not matched to a gene: 6. From germline, CDR1 is LNHNV and CDR2 YYDKDF (reference sequence). The CDR3 spells CATSGWTGGGGNTIYF. DNA of the CDR3: TGTGCCACCAGCGGATGGACAGGGGGCGGTGGAAACACCATATATTTT. Variable domain in full (rest from reference TRBV15 and TRBJ1-3): DAMVIQNPRYQVTQFGKPVTLSCSQTLNHNVMYWYQQKSSQAPKLLFHYYDKDFNNEADTPDNFQSRRPNTSFCFLDIRSPGLGDTAMYLCATSGWTGGGGNTIYFGEGSWLTVV.

This clone was counted once. The junction differs from germline at one of its ends, possibly a read error. This chain links TRBV19 with TRBJ1-2, with 7 bases that match TRBD1. Per the germline V gene, CDR1 is LNHDA and CDR2 is SQIVND (reference sequence). The CDR3 runs to 16 residues. The CDR3 loop reads CASRSPSQPGQLPAAF. The CDR3 bases are TGTGCCAGTAGATCGCCCTCCCAACCGGGACAGCTACCAGCCGCCTTC.

The rearrangement links TRBV9 to TRBJ1-1, with 7 bases fitting TRBD1. The CDR3 length is 15 residues. CDR1 is SGDLS, CDR2 YYNGEE, per germline. The V gene end was trimmed by 5 bases and the J gene end by 4 bases; junction bases not matched to a gene: 11. CDR3 DNA sequence: TGTGCCAGCAGGCGTACTACAGGGGCGGTCACTGAAGCTTTCTTT. As protein: CASRRTTGAVTEAFF.

The CDR3 region has the DNA TGCGCCAGCAGCTACATAGCGGGCTCCTACAATGAGCAGTTCTTC. Protein: CASSYIAGSYNEQFF. The chain carries TRBV5-1 and TRBJ2-1, with TRBD2 identical over 7 bases. The junction had 3 bases not matched to a gene; V was cut back by 3 bases and J by 0 bases. This CDR3 comprises 15 residues. Germline lookup yields CDR1 SGHRS and CDR2 YFSETQ.

The V and J genes are TRBV21-1 and TRBJ1-5; the D call TRBD1 from the table was never checked on the DNA. TRBV21-1 is marked as a pseudogene. CDR3 length: 16 amino acids. Here the CDR3 DNA reads TGTGCCAGCAGCATACGGACAAGAGGTAACAATCAGCCCCAGCATTTT. It codes for CASSIRTRGNNQPQHF.

There are a few counts of this clone. V is TRBV5-1 and J is TRBJ1-6; 9 bases are a match to TRBD1. CDR1 and CDR2 from the germline V gene are SGHRS and YFSETQ. This CDR3 region has 15 residues. The trim removed 4 bases at V and 7 bases at J, leaving 6 bases unmatched. The CDR3 loop is CASSQTGTGNSPLHF. The CDR3 nucleotides read TGCGCCAGCAGCCAAACCGGGACAGGGAATTCACCCCTCCACTTT.

Worth noting for this clone: Germline and junction disagree at one end, which may indicate a read error. The chain employs TRBV11-2 and TRBJ2-7; TRBD1 aligns across 12 bases. The CDR3 spans 16 residues. From germline, CDR1 is SGHAT and CDR2 FQNNGV. DNA for the CDR3: TGTGCCAGCAGTCAAACCCCCGGGACAGGGGGCGCCAACGTCAATTTC. It is translated as CASSQTPGTGGANVNF.

This chain uses TRBV19 with TRBJ2-1; weak D call: TRBD1 (5 bases). The CDR3 length is 13 residues. Germline V gene lookup returns CDR1 LNHDA and CDR2 SQIVND (reference sequence). Between the trimmed V and J ends, which lost 9 bases and 7 bases, there was a span of 16 bases. The chain's CDR3 is CASAQGLRNEQFF. The CDR3 DNA reads as TGTGCCAGCGCGCAGGGTCTTAGGAATGAGCAGTTCTTC.

The chain couples TRBV6-5 to TRBJ2-2, with D unresolved. V dropped 7 bases and J dropped 4 bases, with 7 bases sitting between them. This CDR3 contains 12 residues. The V gene's germline CDR1 is MNHEY and CDR2 SVGAGI. As DNA, the CDR3 is TGTGCCAGCACTTCCAGCACCGGGGAGCTGTTTTTT. Its protein product is CASTSSTGELFF.

V and J are TRBV7-9 and TRBJ1-1; a weak D match, TRBD1 (5 bases). Trimming stripped 3 bases from V and 10 bases from J, with 18 bases between. The CDR3 has 14 amino acids. Germline CDR1 and CDR2: SEHNR and FQNEAQ (reference sequence). The CDR3 region is CASSLRTGNPGAFF. In DNA, the CDR3 is TGTGCCAGCAGCTTGAGAACAGGAAACCCGGGAGCTTTCTTT.

This chain connects TRBV5-1 to TRBJ1-2; 8 positions match TRBD1. The CDR3 length is 14 residues. Germline V CDR1 and CDR2: SGHRS, YFSETQ. Trimming cost V 2 bases and J 7 bases; bases outside gene matches: 7. Here the CDR3 DNA reads TGCGCCAGCAGCTTCTTTCGGACAGGGTCTGGCTACACCTTC. It translates to CASSFFRTGSGYTF. Drawing the rest from reference TRBV5-1 and TRBJ1-2, the complete variable domain is KAGVTQTPRYLIKTRGQQVTLSCSPISGHRSVSWYQQTPGQGLQFLFEYFSETQRNKGNFPGRFSGRQFSNSRSEMNVSTLELGDSALYLCASSFFRTGSGYTFGSGTRLTVV.

V and J are TRBV5-1 and TRBJ2-3; 9 bases are a match to TRBD2. The CDR3 loop spans 15 amino acids. Germline V gene sequence: CDR1 SGHRS, CDR2 YFSETQ. V was pared by 0 bases and J by 6 bases, with 5 bases of the junction left unmatched. The CDR3 loop reads CASSLEAGGLDTQYF. As DNA, the CDR3 is TGCGCCAGCAGCTTGGAGGCGGGGGGGCTCGATACGCAGTATTTT. Full variable domain (rest looked up from reference TRBV5-1 and TRBJ2-3): KAGVTQTPRYLIKTRGQQVTLSCSPISGHRSVSWYQQTPGQGLQFLFEYFSETQRNKGNFPGRFSGRQFSNSRSEMNVSTLELGDSALYLCASSLEAGGLDTQYFGPGTRLTVL.

V is TRBV19 and J is TRBJ2-7; 8 nucleotides line up with TRBD1. J gave up 1 base and V 4 bases, and 3 bases lay outside the gene matches. The CDR3 length is 14 residues. Germline V lookup: CDR1 LNHDA, CDR2 SQIVND (reference sequence). The CDR3 sequence is CASSTGQGSYEQYF. The DNA for the CDR3 is TGTGCCAGTAGTACCGGACAGGGTTCCTACGAGCAGTACTTC.